The clone carrying this TCR beta chain has only one observation. The sample belongs to a study of shared clonotypes between healthy human individuals. Deep-level assay runs were performed. The assay was immunoSEQ multiplex PCR, and TCRdb's table has in-frame clones only and misses some. The sample shows about 460,000 clones, 70% to 80% of them seen only once. The CDR3 covers 19 residues. With V trimmed by 3 bases and J by 0 bases, 13 bases remained unmatched. Germline V CDR1 and CDR2: WSHSY, SAAADI. Healthy and HIV-negative, the adult donors had no recent acute infections or vaccinations. The source material was PBMCs. V is TRBV10-2 and J is TRBJ2-5; TRBD2 agrees at 10 bases. The receptor was isolated from a woman aged 40-49 years in good health. Some clones in this sample may be carry-over from other donors' samples. In DNA, the CDR3 is TGCGCCAGCAGTGACTCTGGGATAGCGGGACTAGCGTACCAAGAGACCCAGTACTTC. Translating it yields CASSDSGIAGLAYQETQYF.